The rows below give T cell receptor beta chains drawn from one sample of a study of cytomegalovirus exposure and HLA in healthy donors. Clones were read by immunoSEQ multiplex PCR, and TCRdb kept only the in-frame ones, dropping some. The sample includes approximately 110,000 clones, roughly 70% of them seen just once. Sequenced input: PBMCs. All receptors come from a woman aged 40-49 years in good health and CMV-seronegative. CDR3s include the opening cysteine and the closing phenylalanine or tryptophan. The order of the fields is J gene, V gene, clone size, D gene, CDR3 protein, CDR3 DNA. The D gene is left open where the match is weak. Some rows mark clone size as missing; the rest say once, few, many or name a class of expanded clone.

TRBJ2-7	TRBV7-9	.	TRBD2	CASSWDLLGRLAGGHEQYF	TGTGCCAGCAGCTGGGATCTGTTGGGCCGGCTAGCGGGGGGGCACGAGCAGTACTTC
TRBJ1-6	TRBV5-1	.	TRBD1	CASTPGTGISPLHF	TGCGCCAGCACCCCCGGGACAGGGATTTCACCCCTCCACTTT
TRBJ1-2	TRBV7-2	.	TRBD1	CASSLYSGGLGGYTF	TGTGCCAGCAGCTTATATTCAGGGGGCCTCGGTGGCTACACCTTC
TRBJ2-2	TRBV30	.	.	CAWSRTPTGELFF	TGTGCCTGGAGTAGGACTCCCACCGGGGAGCTGTTTTTT
TRBJ1-4	TRBV18	once	TRBD1	CASSPSHQGAGEKLFF	TGTGCCAGCTCACCAAGTCATCAGGGGGCCGGGGAAAAACTGTTTTTT
TRBJ2-7	TRBV18	few	.	CASSRDTSSYEQYF	TGTGCCAGCTCACGGGATACTAGCTCCTACGAGCAGTACTTC
TRBJ1-1	TRBV27	.	.	CASRANTEAFF	TGTGCCAGCAGAGCAAACACTGAAGCTTTCTTT
TRBJ2-5	TRBV29-1	.	TRBD1	CSVLSRDRGPETQYF	TGCAGCGTCCTATCCCGGGACAGGGGGCCAGAGACCCAGTACTTC
TRBJ1-1	TRBV28	.	.	CASILGQGNTEAFF	TGTGCCAGCATCCTTGGTCAGGGGAACACTGAAGCTTTCTTT
TRBJ1-1	TRBV4-3	.	.	CASSQKRETRVSTEAFF	TGCGCCAGCAGCCAAAAAAGGGAGACGAGGGTAAGCACTGAAGCTTTCTTT
TRBJ1-2	TRBV5-1	.	TRBD1	CASSSMTPGQGSGYTF	TGCGCCAGCAGCTCCATGACCCCGGGACAGGGATCTGGCTACACCTTC
TRBJ1-1	TRBV19	.	.	CASSGQTNTEAFF	TGTGCCAGTAGCGGACAGACGAACACTGAAGCTTTCTTT